The rows below give T cell receptor beta chains drawn from one sample of a study of cytomegalovirus exposure and HLA in healthy donors. Profiled with immunoSEQ multiplex PCR; TCRdb holds only in-frame clones, not every one. The sample includes fewer than 150,000 clones, approximately 70% of them seen just once. Sequences were obtained from PBMCs. These receptors all stem from a human donor in good health. The CDR3 runs from the conserved cysteine through the conserved F or W. A D gene is named only where the DNA matches it firmly. Some rows have no size entry. The others give once, few or many, or a class for an expanded clone.

J: TRBJ2-3; V: TRBV7-2; size: NA; D: NA; CDR3: CASSTGGGMEDSTDTQYF; DNA: TGTGCCAGCAGCACAGGGGGGGGAATGGAGGATTCGACAGATACGCAGTATTTT
J: TRBJ1-2; V: TRBV7-9; size: once; D: NA; CDR3: CASSLVARDYGYTF; DNA: TGTGCCAGCAGCTTAGTAGCCAGGGACTATGGCTACACCTTC
J: TRBJ2-7; V: TRBV5-1; size: once; D: TRBD1; CDR3: CASSPWTGDYEQYF; DNA: TGCGCCAGCAGCCCGTGGACAGGGGACTACGAGCAGTACTTC
J: TRBJ2-5; V: TRBV25-1; size: NA; D: NA; CDR3: CASRGPEQYF; DNA: TGTGCCAGCAGGGGGCCAGAGCAGTACTTC
J: TRBJ1-1; V: TRBV4-1; size: few; D: NA; CDR3: CASSQGALWTEAFF; DNA: TGCGCCAGCAGCCAAGGGGCGCTCTGGACTGAAGCTTTCTTT
J: TRBJ2-7; V: TRBV9; size: NA; D: TRBD1; CDR3: CASSVGTGDLYEQYF; DNA: TGTGCCAGCAGCGTAGGGACAGGGGACCTCTACGAGCAGTACTTC
J: TRBJ2-5; V: TRBV2; size: NA; D: NA; CDR3: CASSPGQQETQYF; DNA: TGTGCCAGCAGCCCCGGACAGCAAGAGACCCAGTACTTC
J: TRBJ2-1; V: TRBV10-1; size: NA; D: NA; CDR3: CASSEGGLRSYNEQFF; DNA: TGCGCCAGCAGTGAGGGAGGACTTCGCTCCTACAATGAGCAGTTCTTC
J: TRBJ2-7; V: TRBV4-1; size: NA; D: NA; CDR3: CASSQDKDSYEQYF; DNA: TGCGCCAGCAGCCAAGATAAGGACAGTTACGAGCAGTACTTC
J: TRBJ2-6; V: TRBV9; size: once; D: TRBD2; CDR3: CASSEPLGTSGIAGANVLTF; DNA: TGTGCCAGCAGCGAGCCCCTCGGGACTAGCGGGATTGCTGGGGCCAACGTCCTGACTTTC
J: TRBJ1-2; V: TRBV30; size: NA; D: NA; CDR3: CAWSVFPGKSGYTF; DNA: TGTGCCTGGAGTGTCTTCCCAGGGAAAAGTGGCTACACCTTC
J: TRBJ1-1; V: TRBV6-6; size: NA; D: TRBD1; CDR3: CASSSDRDTEAFF; DNA: TGTGCCAGCAGCTCCGACAGGGACACTGAAGCTTTCTTT
J: TRBJ1-3; V: TRBV9; size: NA; D: NA; CDR3: CASSVDVNGNTIYF; DNA: TGTGCCAGCAGCGTAGATGTAAATGGAAACACCATATATTTT
J: TRBJ1-5; V: TRBV2; size: few; D: NA; CDR3: CASSEVPSAQHF; DNA: TGTGCCAGCAGTGAAGTACCTTCGGCCCAGCATTTT
J: TRBJ1-1; V: TRBV28; size: NA; D: TRBD1; CDR3: CASSSNRGANTEAFF; DNA: TGTGCCAGCAGTTCAAACAGGGGGGCGAACACTGAAGCTTTCTTT
J: TRBJ2-5; V: TRBV9; size: NA; D: TRBD1; CDR3: CASSSRTGQETQYF; DNA: TGTGCCAGCAGCTCCCGGACAGGACAAGAGACCCAGTACTTC
J: TRBJ1-5; V: TRBV7-9; size: NA; D: TRBD1; CDR3: CASSLGQGAEQPQHF; DNA: TGTGCCAGCAGCCTGGGACAGGGGGCCGAGCAGCCCCAGCATTTT
J: TRBJ2-2; V: TRBV4-2; size: few; D: NA; CDR3: CASSWTLNTGELFF; DNA: TGTGCCAGCTCGTGGACTCTGAACACCGGGGAGCTGTTTTTT
J: TRBJ1-2; V: TRBV29-1; size: NA; D: NA; CDR3: CSVEEKRTEYGYTF; DNA: TGCAGCGTTGAAGAGAAGAGAACAGAATATGGCTACACCTTC
J: TRBJ1-5; V: TRBV19; size: NA; D: NA; CDR3: CASLPPGRRNQPQHF; DNA: TGTGCCAGTCTCCCACCTGGACGGAGGAATCAGCCCCAGCATTTT
J: TRBJ2-7; V: TRBV5-6; size: once; D: NA; CDR3: CASSLVSGAYEQYF; DNA: TGTGCCAGCAGCTTGGTTAGCGGAGCCTACGAGCAGTACTTC
J: TRBJ2-1; V: TRBV6-6; size: few; D: NA; CDR3: CATQDLYNEQFF; DNA: TGTGCCACACAGGATTTATACAATGAGCAGTTCTTC
J: TRBJ2-1; V: TRBV6-7; size: NA; D: NA; CDR3: CASSYSIRPLYNEQFF; DNA: TGTGCCAGCAGTTACTCGATCAGGCCCCTCTACAATGAGCAGTTCTTC
J: TRBJ2-7; V: TRBV11-2; size: NA; D: NA; CDR3: CASSFREYYEQYF; DNA: TGTGCCAGCAGCTTCAGGGAATACTACGAGCAGTACTTC
J: TRBJ2-3; V: TRBV10-3; size: NA; D: TRBD2; CDR3: CAIRLAGETDTQYF; DNA: TGTGCCATCAGACTAGCGGGGGAGACAGATACGCAGTATTTT
J: TRBJ1-5; V: TRBV4-1; size: NA; D: NA; CDR3: CASSQGGSNQPQHF; DNA: TGCGCCAGCAGCCAAGGGGGCAGCAATCAGCCCCAGCATTTT
J: TRBJ1-2; V: TRBV5-5; size: NA; D: NA; CDR3: CASGTQGTYGYTF; DNA: TGTGCCAGCGGTACACAGGGAACGTATGGCTACACCTTC
J: TRBJ2-7; V: TRBV5-6; size: NA; D: TRBD2; CDR3: CASSLGTSCEQYF; DNA: TGTGCCAGCAGCTTGGGGACTAGCTGCGAGCAGTACTTC
J: TRBJ1-2; V: TRBV5-5; size: NA; D: TRBD1; CDR3: CASSLVGAGGIYGYTF; DNA: TGTGCCAGCAGCTTGGTAGGGGCAGGGGGGATCTATGGCTACACCTTC
J: TRBJ2-5; V: TRBV5-1; size: NA; D: NA; CDR3: CASSLSSAYQETQYF; DNA: TGCGCCAGCAGCTTGTCTAGCGCATACCAAGAGACCCAGTACTTC
J: TRBJ2-7; V: TRBV7-9; size: NA; D: NA; CDR3: CASSLTRSEVYYEQYF; DNA: TGTGCCAGCAGCTTAACAAGAAGCGAGGTCTACTACGAGCAGTACTTC
J: TRBJ2-1; V: TRBV18; size: NA; D: TRBD2; CDR3: CASSPQETSGSEQFF; DNA: TGTGCCAGCTCACCTCAAGAGACTAGCGGGAGTGAGCAGTTCTTC
J: TRBJ2-5; V: TRBV5-5; size: NA; D: TRBD2; CDR3: CASQRTGGWETQYF; DNA: TGTGCCAGCCAACGAACGGGGGGGTGGGAGACCCAGTACTTC
J: TRBJ2-3; V: TRBV25-1; size: once; D: TRBD2; CDR3: CASSEYFSRGGTDTQYF; DNA: TGTGCCAGCAGTGAATATTTCTCGCGGGGGGGCACAGATACGCAGTATTTT
J: TRBJ2-7; V: TRBV5-4; size: NA; D: TRBD2; CDR3: CASSPSVSSGSSCEQYF; DNA: TGTGCCAGCAGCCCCTCGGTTTCGAGCGGGAGTTCGTGCGAGCAGTACTTC
J: TRBJ2-2; V: TRBV6-6; size: NA; D: NA; CDR3: CASKGQNTGELFF; DNA: TGTGCCAGCAAGGGACAAAACACCGGGGAGCTGTTTTTT
J: TRBJ2-3; V: TRBV29-1; size: NA; D: TRBD2; CDR3: CSVEPRLAGTYTQYF; DNA: TGCAGCGTTGAACCCCGACTAGCGGGAACATATACGCAGTATTTT
J: TRBJ2-3; V: TRBV5-1; size: NA; D: TRBD1; CDR3: CASSLVGGSDTDTQYF; DNA: TGCGCCAGCAGCTTGGTAGGGGGCTCGGACACAGATACGCAGTATTTT
J: TRBJ2-7; V: TRBV7-6; size: NA; D: NA; CDR3: CASSLVDGVSYEQYF; DNA: TGTGCCAGCAGCTTGGTAGACGGGGTTTCCTACGAGCAGTACTTC
J: TRBJ2-1; V: TRBV6-6; size: NA; D: TRBD2; CDR3: CASSLAEYNEQFF; DNA: TGTGCCAGCAGTCTAGCGGAATACAATGAGCAGTTCTTC
J: TRBJ2-1; V: TRBV18; size: NA; D: NA; CDR3: CASSPSGPSTDEQFF; DNA: TGTGCCAGCTCACCATCCGGCCCCAGCACAGATGAGCAGTTCTTC
J: TRBJ1-1; V: TRBV1; size: once; D: NA; CDR3: CTSSQDRANTEAFF; DNA: TGCACCAGCAGCCAAGACAGGGCGAACACTGAAGCTTTCTTT
J: TRBJ2-1; V: TRBV27; size: few; D: TRBD1; CDR3: CASSPGTGGFSYNEQFF; DNA: TGTGCCAGCAGTCCTGGGACAGGGGGCTTTTCCTACAATGAGCAGTTCTTC
J: TRBJ2-5; V: TRBV7-9; size: NA; D: TRBD1; CDR3: CASSLPRQGDGQETQYF; DNA: TGTGCCAGCAGCTTACCCAGACAGGGGGACGGACAAGAGACCCAGTACTTC
J: TRBJ2-1; V: TRBV5-4; size: few; D: TRBD2; CDR3: CASRFGLAGEGEQFF; DNA: TGTGCCAGCAGATTCGGACTAGCGGGAGAAGGGGAGCAGTTCTTC
J: TRBJ1-4; V: TRBV28; size: once; D: NA; CDR3: CASSLRAGKYNEKLFF; DNA: TGTGCCAGCAGTTTGAGGGCAGGAAAATATAATGAAAAACTGTTTTTT
J: TRBJ2-5; V: TRBV7-9; size: NA; D: NA; CDR3: CASTPSAQETQYF; DNA: TGTGCCAGCACCCCTAGCGCCCAAGAGACCCAGTACTTC
J: TRBJ2-1; V: TRBV6-6; size: NA; D: TRBD2; CDR3: CASSRLAGVWDEQFF; DNA: TGTGCCAGCAGCCGACTAGCGGGGGTCTGGGATGAGCAGTTCTTC
J: TRBJ1-1; V: TRBV5-4; size: NA; D: NA; CDR3: CASSGGRLNTEAFF; DNA: TGTGCCAGCAGCGGGGGCCGGCTGAACACTGAAGCTTTCTTT
J: TRBJ2-1; V: TRBV11-3; size: NA; D: NA; CDR3: CASSLEQGTYNEQFF; DNA: TGTGCCAGCAGCTTAGAACAGGGAACCTACAATGAGCAGTTCTTC
J: TRBJ1-2; V: TRBV6-6; size: NA; D: TRBD1; CDR3: CASREQGVRVYGYTF; DNA: TGTGCCAGCAGGGAACAGGGGGTACGTGTCTATGGCTACACCTTC
J: TRBJ2-1; V: TRBV18; size: NA; D: TRBD1; CDR3: CASSPGQDNEQFF; DNA: TGTGCCAGCTCACCAGGACAGGACAATGAGCAGTTCTTC
J: TRBJ1-2; V: TRBV29-1; size: NA; D: NA; CDR3: CSVGPDRGYGYTF; DNA: TGCAGCGTGGGTCCGGACAGAGGCTATGGCTACACCTTC
J: TRBJ1-2; V: TRBV19; size: NA; D: NA; CDR3: CASSTEGLYGYTF; DNA: TGTGCCAGTAGTACCGAGGGCCTCTATGGCTACACCTTC
J: TRBJ1-1; V: TRBV5-1; size: NA; D: TRBD1; CDR3: CASSLKPRDRATNTEAFF; DNA: TGCGCCAGCAGCCTGAAACCCCGGGACAGGGCTACGAACACTGAAGCTTTCTTT
J: TRBJ2-5; V: TRBV5-1; size: NA; D: TRBD2; CDR3: CASSPLAGGLETQYF; DNA: TGCGCCAGCAGCCCCTTAGCGGGGGGGCTGGAGACCCAGTACTTC
J: TRBJ1-1; V: TRBV6-5; size: few; D: NA; CDR3: CASSYHGGTEAFF; DNA: TGTGCCAGCAGTTACCACGGGGGAACTGAAGCTTTCTTT
J: TRBJ1-4; V: TRBV6-5; size: few; D: NA; CDR3: CASRGPWGRKLFF; DNA: TGTGCCAGCAGGGGACCCTGGGGGCGAAAACTGTTTTTT
J: TRBJ2-7; V: TRBV27; size: NA; D: NA; CDR3: CASSLGGGYYEQYF; DNA: TGTGCCAGCAGTTTGGGCGGGGGCTACTACGAGCAGTACTTC
J: TRBJ2-2; V: TRBV30; size: few; D: TRBD2; CDR3: CAWSDHSGRNTGELFF; DNA: TGTGCCTGGAGTGATCATAGCGGGAGGAACACCGGGGAGCTGTTTTTT